The clone carrying this T cell receptor beta chain was seen once. Its target is unknown. Using immunoSEQ multiplex PCR, the repertoire was profiled, and TCRdb retains in-frame clones only, with some absent. The repertoire holds about 120,000 clones, with approximately 93% as singletons. This sample is drawn from a study of T cell responses to AZD1222 COVID-19 vaccine. As for the study in general: Second doses that came at about 4 or about 12 weeks were put together. Notes on the study in general: Clonal diversity was possibly underestimated, and the donors were mostly white British, with more females. Regions 160-218 and 743-854 held dominance among vaccine-associated CD4 TCRs, which spanned spike. Baseline serostatus was positive in only six AZD1222 recipients.

Germline V lookup: CDR1 ENHRY, CDR2 SYGVKD. V was shortened by 6 bases and J by 4 bases, with 18 bases between the two germline ends. The CDR3 is made up of 15 amino acids. The TCR sequence derives from an adult in good health. This chain links TRBV10-3 with TRBJ2-5, with D tentatively TRBD2 (6 bases). The material was peripheral blood, obtained on day 0 of AZD1222 vaccination. The CDR3: CAISKGRGPRETQYF. The CDR3 nucleotides are TGTGCCATCAGCAAGGGGCGGGGTCCTCGAGAGACCCAGTACTTC.